This TCR beta chain was observed in a study of blood T cells in healthy people across ages. Next came a second PCR, run for roughly 6 to 11 cycles, which used a sample-barcoded 5' primer along with a J-beta primer mix. A template-switch adaptor with 12 random nucleotides tagged each cDNA molecule. One entry per CDR3 protein, called by TCRdb with MiXCR from the 5' RACE reads. The data hold about 1 million distinct CDR3 sequences, with 35% to 55% observed a single time. This clonotype came up once. At one end the junction does not follow the germline gene, possibly because of a read error. There are 16 residues in the CDR3. Germline V CDR1 and CDR2: MGHRA, YSYEKL.

This sequence originates from a woman aged 55-75 years in good health. The specimen sequenced was blood. This chain joins TRBV4-1 and TRBJ2-7, with 7 bases identical to TRBD1. The CDR3 DNA reads TGCGCCAGCAGCCAAGCCTTGACAGGGTCCCCCTACAAGCAGTACTTC. Amino acids: CASSQALTGSPYKQYF.